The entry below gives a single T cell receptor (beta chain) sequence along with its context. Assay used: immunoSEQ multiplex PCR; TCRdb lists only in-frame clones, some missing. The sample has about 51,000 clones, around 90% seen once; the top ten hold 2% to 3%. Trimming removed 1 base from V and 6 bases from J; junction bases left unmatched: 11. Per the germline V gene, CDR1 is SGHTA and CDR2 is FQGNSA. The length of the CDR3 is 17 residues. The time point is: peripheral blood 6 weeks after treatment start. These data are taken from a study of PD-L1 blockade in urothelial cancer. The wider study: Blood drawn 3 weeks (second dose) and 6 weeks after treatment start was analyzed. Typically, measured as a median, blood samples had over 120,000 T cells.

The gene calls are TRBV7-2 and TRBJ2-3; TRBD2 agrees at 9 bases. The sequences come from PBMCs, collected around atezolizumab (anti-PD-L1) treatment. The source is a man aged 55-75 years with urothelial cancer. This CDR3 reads CASSLDTNLAGKDTQYF. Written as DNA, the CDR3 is TGTGCCAGCAGCTTAGATACGAACCTAGCGGGGAAGGATACGCAGTATTTT.